This is a list of T cell receptor beta chains from one sample in a study of Graves' ophthalmopathy and Graves' hyperthyroidism. TCRdb passed the multiplex PCR reads through MiXCR, listing each CDR3 protein once. The sample holds over 450,000 distinct CDR3 sequences; approximately 15% are singletons and the top ten take roughly 10%. Sequencing was carried out using blood. These receptors were obtained from a woman aged 25-40 years with Graves' ophthalmopathy. Each CDR3 is given with its conserved first and last residue. The D gene is left open where the match is weak. Clone size is stated in some rows and not others, as once, few, many or a class when expanded.

size	D	V	J	CDR3	DNA
many	.	TRBV6-1	TRBJ2-7	CASSEVFDYEQYF	TGTGCCAGCAGTGAAGTATTTGACTACGAGCAGTACTTC
.	TRBD2	TRBV7-3	TRBJ2-2	CASSLSPPLAGTGELFF	TGTGCCAGCAGCTTATCCCCTCCCTTAGCGGGAACCGGGGAGCTGTTTTTT
many	.	TRBV6-5	TRBJ2-7	CASSYSIRAEVRMGEQYF	TGTGCCAGCAGTTACTCGATCAGGGCGGAGGTCCGAATGGGGGAGCAGTACTTC
many	.	TRBV7-8	TRBJ2-7	CASSFRFWTCHEQYF	TGTGCCAGCAGCTTTAGGTTTTGGACCTGCCACGAGCAGTACTTC
few	.	TRBV7-6	TRBJ2-2	CASRDPGINTGELFF	TGTGCCAGCAGAGACCCAGGGATTAACACCGGGGAGCTGTTTTTT
many	.	TRBV28	TRBJ2-2	CASSLIYGELFF	TGTGCCAGCAGTTTGATCTACGGGGAGCTGTTTTTT
many	TRBD1	TRBV28	TRBJ2-7	CASRPGQEYEQYF	TGTGCCAGCAGACCCGGACAGGAGTACGAGCAGTACTTC
many	.	TRBV6-5	TRBJ1-1	CASSRVGDTEAFF	TGTGCCAGCAGTAGGGTAGGGGACACTGAAGCTTTCTTT
many	.	TRBV12-3/TRBV12-4	TRBJ1-6	CASSLGSKDSPLHF	TGTGCCAGCAGTTTGGGAAGTAAGGATTCACCCCTCCACTTT
.	TRBD2	TRBV28	TRBJ2-2	CASSTRTSGGLSNTGELFF	TGTGCCAGCAGTACCAGGACTAGCGGGGGGCTCTCGAACACCGGGGAGCTGTTTTTT
many	TRBD1	TRBV27	TRBJ2-2	CASSLSSTGGRVTGELFF	TGTGCCAGCAGTTTATCGTCAACAGGGGGTCGCGTCACCGGGGAGCTGTTTTTT
.	.	TRBV3-1	TRBJ2-5	CASSHGNFVGETQYF	TGTGCCAGCAGCCACGGAAATTTCGTAGGGGAGACCCAGTACTTC
many	.	TRBV20-1	TRBJ1-1	CSAAGVVGTEAFF	TGCAGTGCAGCGGGAGTGGTTGGCACTGAAGCTTTCTTT
many	.	TRBV5-1	TRBJ2-7	CASTQGSISYEQYF	TGCGCCAGCACCCAAGGGTCGATTTCCTACGAGCAGTACTTC
many	.	TRBV2	TRBJ2-7	CASSEFTGIQQYF	TGTGCCAGCAGTGAATTTACGGGGATACAGCAGTACTTC
many	TRBD1	TRBV12-3/TRBV12-4	TRBJ1-1	CATQGVSNTEAFF	TGTGCCACCCAGGGGGTTTCGAACACTGAAGCTTTCTTT
many	TRBD1	TRBV7-9	TRBJ2-7	CASSSGTAPYEQYF	TGTGCCAGCAGTTCCGGGACAGCACCCTACGAGCAGTACTTC
once	.	TRBV28	TRBJ2-2	CASSPDGGELFF	TGCGCCAGCAGCCCGGACGGAGGGGAGCTGTTTTTT
many	.	TRBV7-2	TRBJ1-2	CASSLERANYGYTF	TGTGCCAGCAGCTTAGAGAGGGCTAACTATGGCTACACCTTC
many	.	TRBV9	TRBJ2-2	CASSPTDSYGGELFF	TGTGCCAGCAGCCCAACAGACTCCTACGGCGGGGAGCTGTTTTTT
many	TRBD2	TRBV5-1	TRBJ2-2	CASREASGINTGELFF	TGCGCCAGCAGGGAGGCTAGCGGTATTAACACCGGGGAGCTGTTTTTT
few	TRBD2	TRBV11-2	TRBJ2-5	CASSLAGSGGEETQYF	TGTGCCAGCAGCTTAGCCGGTAGCGGGGGAGAAGAGACCCAGTACTTC
many	.	TRBV7-9	TRBJ2-5	CASSLVDSKETQYF	TGTGCCAGCAGCTTAGTTGACAGTAAAGAGACCCAGTACTTC
many	.	TRBV28	TRBJ1-2	CASSSDLTAKGGYTF	TGTGCCAGCAGTTCCGACCTGACGGCTAAGGGAGGCTACACCTTC
many	.	TRBV4-1	TRBJ1-2	CASSHNPTEYGYTF	TGCGCCAGCAGCCATAACCCGACAGAATATGGCTACACCTTC
once	.	TRBV30	TRBJ1-2	CAWSPGLGGYTF	TGTGCCTGGAGTCCAGGGTTAGGTGGCTACACCTTC
many	TRBD1	TRBV28	TRBJ2-7	CASSTRQGARLNEQYF	TGTGCCAGCAGTACTCGACAGGGGGCGCGTTTAAACGAGCAGTACTTC
.	TRBD1	TRBV27	TRBJ1-2	CASSAGTGGNKYGYTF	TGTGCCAGCAGTGCCGGGACAGGGGGCAATAAATATGGCTACACCTTC
.	.	TRBV5-1	TRBJ2-5	CASSLAGARQETQYF	TGCGCCAGCAGCTTGGCGGGGGCCAGGCAAGAGACCCAGTACTTC
.	TRBD2	TRBV12-3/TRBV12-4	TRBJ2-7	CASGSGRDGTSGGDEQYF	TGTGCCAGCGGGTCCGGAAGGGACGGGACTAGCGGGGGGGACGAGCAGTACTTC
many	.	TRBV6-1	TRBJ2-7	CASSSDGSPEIYEQYF	TGTGCCAGCAGCTCCGATGGGTCACCAGAGATCTACGAGCAGTACTTC
many	.	TRBV28	TRBJ2-7	CASSPRQVQYF	TGTGCCAGCAGTCCGCGACAGGTTCAGTACTTC
many	.	TRBV27	TRBJ1-1	CASSPLNEGNTEAFF	TGTGCCAGCAGTCCGCTAAATGAGGGGAACACTGAAGCTTTCTTT
many	.	TRBV10-2	TRBJ1-5	CASSESRRPDQPQHF	TGCGCCAGCAGTGAGTCGCGCCGACCTGATCAGCCCCAGCATTTT
few	.	TRBV6-1	TRBJ1-6	CATWGWSSPLHF	TGTGCCACCTGGGGGTGGAGCTCACCCCTCCACTTT
.	.	TRBV3-1	TRBJ2-7	CASSQGLAVAYEQYF	TGTGCCAGCAGCCAAGGGCTAGCCGTAGCCTACGAGCAGTACTTC
many	.	TRBV6-5	TRBJ2-7	CASSSSVVSYEQYF	TGTGCCAGCAGTTCGTCGGTTGTCTCCTACGAGCAGTACTTC
few	.	TRBV30	TRBJ1-2	CAASRGYGYTF	TGTGCTGCCAGCCGGGGCTATGGCTACACCTTC
many	.	TRBV4-1	TRBJ2-5	CASSQVLGFETQYF	TGCGCCAGCAGCCAAGTACTCGGTTTCGAGACCCAGTACTTC
many	TRBD1	TRBV7-7	TRBJ2-7	CASSPSGQPYEQYF	TGTGCTAGCAGCCCATCGGGACAGCCCTACGAGCAGTACTTC
many	.	TRBV20-1	TRBJ1-2	CSARDSLTHGYTF	TGCAGTGCTAGAGATAGCCTGACGCACGGCTACACCTTC
many	.	TRBV30	TRBJ1-5	CAWSGGQHSNQPQHF	TGTGCCTGGAGTGGAGGACAACATAGCAATCAGCCCCAGCATTTT
many	.	TRBV28	TRBJ2-7	CASSLRKGAGSYEQYF	TGTGCCAGCAGTTTACGGAAAGGGGCCGGGTCCTACGAGCAGTACTTC
few	.	TRBV6-5	TRBJ2-7	CASSYGPSSSYEQYF	TGTGCCAGCAGTTACGGACCGTCAAGCTCCTACGAGCAGTACTTC
many	.	TRBV7-8	TRBJ2-7	CASSGGKFSYEQYF	TGTGCCAGCAGCGGTGGAAAATTCTCCTACGAGCAGTACTTC
many	.	TRBV7-2	TRBJ2-7	CASSLYIVGTYEQYF	TGTGCCAGCAGCTTATATATCGTAGGAACCTACGAGCAGTACTTC
many	TRBD1	TRBV5-1	TRBJ2-7	CASSTGQGRGEQYF	TGCGCCAGCAGCACGGGACAGGGAAGGGGCGAGCAGTACTTC
many	TRBD1	TRBV3-1	TRBJ1-1	CASSQGTVNTEAFF	TGTGCCAGCTCACAGGGGACAGTCAACACTGAAGCTTTCTTT
few	TRBD2	TRBV19	TRBJ2-2	CASSIRTLAGEYTGELFF	TGTGCCAGTAGTATAAGGACGTTAGCGGGGGAATACACCGGGGAGCTGTTTTTT
many	TRBD2	TRBV12-3/TRBV12-4	TRBJ2-7	CASSPQGGDYEQYF	TGTGCCAGCAGCCCGCAGGGAGGGGACTACGAGCAGTACTTC
many	TRBD2	TRBV6-1	TRBJ2-7	CASSRGGSGSSYEQYF	TGTGCCAGCAGCCGGGGAGGGAGCGGGAGTTCCTACGAGCAGTACTTC
many	.	TRBV6-1	TRBJ2-7	CATRVGYEQYF	TGTGCCACTCGTGTGGGCTACGAGCAGTACTTC
few	.	TRBV28	TRBJ1-1	CASSPPLSLEAFF	TGTGCCAGCAGTCCCCCGTTGAGCCTTGAAGCTTTCTTT
many	TRBD1	TRBV12-3/TRBV12-4	TRBJ1-5	CASSFGDRVINQPQHF	TGTGCCAGCAGTTTTGGGGACAGGGTAATCAATCAGCCCCAGCATTTT
many	.	TRBV2	TRBJ2-6	CASSERRPAGANVLTF	TGTGCCAGCAGTGAGAGGCGGCCAGCTGGGGCCAACGTCCTGACTTTC
many	TRBD2	TRBV28	TRBJ2-7	CASSLYRGEAFNEQYF	TGTGCCAGCAGTTTATACCGGGGGGAGGCATTCAACGAGCAGTACTTC
.	TRBD1	TRBV3-1	TRBJ1-2	CASSQRLRGNYGYTF	TGTGCCAGCAGCCAACGCCTCAGGGGGAACTATGGCTACACCTTC
many	.	TRBV12-3/TRBV12-4	TRBJ2-7	CASSFKSSYEQYF	TGTGCCAGCAGTTTTAAGAGCTCCTACGAGCAGTACTTC
many	TRBD1	TRBV9	TRBJ2-7	CASSMGTGSYEQYF	TGTGCCAGCAGCATGGGGACAGGATCCTACGAGCAGTACTTC
many	TRBD2	TRBV2	TRBJ2-7	CASIATSGKAYEQYF	TGTGCCAGCATTGCGACTAGCGGAAAAGCCTACGAGCAGTACTTC